One sample yielded the 19 T cell receptor beta chains listed below, sequenced in a study of T cell repertoires in cytomegalovirus infection. These receptors lack a known antigen. MiXCR was run by TCRdb on the reads, yielding one entry per CDR3 protein. Of a few hundred thousand distinct CDR3 sequences detected, nearly 35% appear once; the ten largest clones hold roughly 14%. The specimen comprised cultured PBMCs, sampled from culture after CMV antigen stimulation. Receptors were obtained from a human donor in good health (CMV status not recorded). Some clones in this sample may be carry-over from other donors' samples.

The table lists this clonotype with a few counts. This chain connects TRBV4-3 to TRBJ2-7; D unresolved. The CDR3 has 15 amino acids. CDR1 is LGHNA and CDR2 is YSLEER in the germline V gene. Trimming took 0 bases from V and 0 from J, leaving 9 bases between them. The DNA for the CDR3 is TGCGCCAGCAGCCAAGATTGGTCGGACTCCTACGAGCAGTACTTC. Residues: CASSQDWSDSYEQYF.

This clonotype was counted a few times. The genes are TRBV19 and TRBJ2-7; 7 bases fit TRBD1. CDR1 is LNHDA, CDR2 SQIVND, per germline (reference sequence). The CDR3 is made up of 17 amino acids. J gave up 2 bases and V 5 bases, and 15 bases lay outside the gene matches. The CDR3 region has the DNA TGTGCCAGTAGTGCTCACGGAGGACAGGTCCCCCCCTACGAGCAGTACTTC. It is translated as CASSAHGGQVPPYEQYF.

This clonotype was seen a handful of times. The chain employs TRBV7-2 and TRBJ2-1; unclear D gene. CDR1 is SGHTA, CDR2 FQGNSA, per germline. V was trimmed by 5 bases and J by 0 bases, leaving 11 bases between them. The CDR3 loop spans 15 amino acids. The CDR3 DNA follows: TGTGCCAGCAGCCTTCGGTGGACCTCCTACAATGAGCAGTTCTTC. It encodes CASSLRWTSYNEQFF. Full variable domain (rest looked up from reference TRBV7-2 and TRBJ2-1): GAGVSQSPSNKVTEKGKDVELRCDPISGHTALYWYRQSLGQGLEFLIYFQGNSAPDKSGLPSDRFSAERTGGSVSTLTIQRTQQEDSAVYLCASSLRWTSYNEQFFGPGTRLTVL.

This chain links TRBV19 with TRBJ1-1; D is unclear. The CDR3 sequence is 13 residues long. Per the germline V gene, CDR1 is LNHDA and CDR2 is SQIVND (reference sequence). CDR3 loop: CASSRALNTEAFF. CDR3 DNA: TGTGCTTCAAGTCGGGCTCTGAACACTGAAGCTTTCTTT.

In DNA, the CDR3 is TGTGCCAGCAGCTCGGATAGCCTCTTCGGTGAGCAGTTCTTC. Translation gives CASSSDSLFGEQFF. The chain employs TRBV7-2 and TRBJ2-1; the D is unclear. Trimming removed 4 bases from V and 9 bases from J, with 16 bases in between. Germline CDR1 is SGHTA and CDR2 is FQGNSA. CDR3 length: 14 residues.

This clonotype was detected only a few times. The rearrangement uses TRBV6-2 or TRBV6-3 and TRBJ2-1; tentatively, D is TRBD1 (6 bases). V gave up 4 bases and J gave up 6 bases, with 16 bases separating them. This CDR3 comprises 15 residues. CDR1 and CDR2 from the germline V gene are MNHEY and SVGEGT. The CDR3 reads CASSFGGAAVNEQFF. In nucleotides, the CDR3 is TGTGCCAGCAGTTTTGGGGGCGCGGCGGTCAATGAGCAGTTCTTC.

The chain has TRBV12-3 or TRBV12-4 and TRBJ2-3; D might be TRBD1 (6 bases). This CDR3 is 15 amino acids long. Deletions cut 5 bases from V and 1 base from J, with 13 bases between. CDR3 region: CASSQGNSRTDTQYF. The CDR3 DNA follows: TGTGCCAGCAGTCAGGGGAACTCACGCACAGATACGCAGTATTTT.

This clonotype was observed once. This sequence joins TRBV2 and TRBJ2-7; possibly TRBD2 for D (5 bases). The ends were cut back, 4 bases at V and 2 bases at J, with 12 bases in the middle. Germline V gene lookup returns CDR1 SNHLY and CDR2 FYNNEI. The CDR3 spans 14 residues. CDR3 bases: TGTGCCAGCAGTGCCTTCGAGGGCCCCTACGAGCAGTACTTC. It yields the protein CASSAFEGPYEQYF.

This clonotype was detected a few times. The J gene is TRBJ2-3, the V gene TRBV6-2 or TRBV6-3; 10 bases are a match to TRBD2. CDR3 length: 18 amino acids. V gave up 2 bases and J gave up 0 bases; unmatched junction bases: 8. CDR1 is MNHEY, CDR2 SVGEGT, per germline. The CDR3, as DNA: TGTGCCAGCAGTTACGACACTAGCGGGATTTCGAGCACAGATACGCAGTATTTT. Translated: CASSYDTSGISSTDTQYF.

This clonotype was counted only a few times. J is TRBJ1-2 and V is TRBV14; the D is unclear. Germline V gives CDR1 SGHDN, CDR2 FVKESK. This CDR3 has 16 residues. Trimming shortened V by 0 bases and J by 3 bases, and 14 bases separated the two germline ends. DNA of the CDR3: TGTGCCAGCAGCCAAGATTTCGCCTCATGGGACTATGGCTACACCTTC. Its translation: CASSQDFASWDYGYTF.

J is TRBJ1-2 and V is TRBV29-1; 12 bases are a match to TRBD1. The CDR3 length is 13 residues. Germline CDR1 is SQVTM and CDR2 is ANQGSEA. The J segment lost 6 bases and the V segment lost 6 bases, leaving 5 bases of the junction unmatched. The CDR3 here is CSVGTGGMDGYTF. CDR3 DNA: TGCAGCGTGGGGACAGGGGGCATGGATGGCTACACCTTC.

V is TRBV11-2 and J is TRBJ1-1; D ambiguous. Trimming removed 6 bases at V and 6 bases at J, with 20 bases between. The germline V gene encodes CDR1 SGHAT and CDR2 FQNNGV. This CDR3 is built from 15 residues. CDR3 sequence (DNA): TGTGCCAGCAGTCGCCCTCGACAATCCCTGGCTGAAGCTTTCTTT. Protein product: CASSRPRQSLAEAFF.

The chain joins TRBV4-3 to TRBJ1-2; a weak D match, TRBD1 (6 bases). This CDR3 has 14 amino acids. The germline gives CDR1 LGHNA, CDR2 YSLEER. V was shortened by 0 bases and J by 8 bases, with 13 bases between the two germline ends. The CDR3 region is CASSQDRNREGYTF. DNA for the CDR3: TGCGCCAGCAGCCAAGATCGGAACAGGGAGGGCTACACCTTC.

In its sample, this clonotype was seen a few times. This chain joins TRBV6-2 or TRBV6-3 and TRBJ2-5; possibly TRBD2 for D (5 bases). V was shortened by 2 bases and J by 2 bases, with 9 bases between the two germline ends. The CDR3 is made up of 14 amino acids. From germline, CDR1 is MNHEY and CDR2 SVGEGT. DNA for the CDR3: TGTGCCAGCAGTTACGATCCGGGACAAGAGACCCAGTACTTC. This gives the protein CASSYDPGQETQYF.

This clonotype was counted between two and nine times. The chain joins TRBV7-6 to TRBJ2-2, with TRBD2 matching over 10 bases. The CDR3 is made up of 17 amino acids. Germline values: CDR1 SGHVS, CDR2 FNYEAQ. J lost 1 base, V lost 2 bases, and 4 bases had no gene match. CDR3 sequence: CASSLPSGSLNTGELFF. In DNA, the CDR3 is TGTGCCAGCAGCTTACCTAGCGGGAGTTTGAACACCGGGGAGCTGTTTTTT.

This chain uses TRBV19 with TRBJ1-1; 8 bases map to TRBD1. The germline CDR1 and CDR2 sequences are LNHDA and SQIVND (reference sequence). This CDR3 has 13 amino acids. V was clipped by 9 bases and J by 5 bases; unmatched bases: 8. Written as DNA, the CDR3 is TGTGCCAGCCGTGGACAGGGTAAAACTGAAGCTTTCTTT. Protein sequence: CASRGQGKTEAFF.

This clonotype was counted once. The chain joins TRBV11-3 to TRBJ2-3; no firm D call. Trimming took 8 bases from V and 1 from J, leaving 10 bases between them. Per the germline V gene, CDR1 is SGHNT and CDR2 is YENEEA. The CDR3 length is 13 residues. The CDR3 protein is CASGIAGTDTQYF. The CDR3 DNA reads TGTGCCAGCGGGATAGCTGGCACAGATACGCAGTATTTT. Together with reference TRBV11-3 and TRBJ2-3, the CDR3 gives the full variable domain: EAGVVQSPRYKIIEKKQPVAFWCNPISGHNTLYWYLQNLGQGPELLIRYENEEAVDDSQLPKDRFSAERLKGVDSTLKIQPAELGDSAVYLCASGIAGTDTQYFGPGTRLTVL.

This clonotype came up a few times. The chain couples TRBV7-2 to TRBJ1-2; D perhaps matches TRBD1 (6 bases). The CDR3 sequence is 13 residues long. Germline V CDR1 and CDR2: SGHTA, FQGNSA. Trimming cost V 6 bases and J 6 bases, with 14 bases left between them. CDR3 in DNA: TGTGCCAGCAGTCCGGACAGCTTTAATGGCTACACCTTC. It codes for CASSPDSFNGYTF.

This clonotype has a handful of counts. The V and J genes are TRBV19 and TRBJ1-5, with D hard to call. Between the trimmed V and J ends, which lost 5 bases and 1 base, there was a span of 15 bases. The CDR3 is made up of 16 amino acids. Germline CDR1 reads LNHDA; CDR2 reads SQIVND (reference sequence). The CDR3 DNA reads as TGTGCCAGTAGTGATGCGAAGGAATTGAGCAATCAGCCCCAGCATTTT. It yields the protein CASSDAKELSNQPQHF. Complete variable domain (other parts from reference TRBV19 and TRBJ1-5): DGGITQSPKYLFRKEGQNVTLSCEQNLNHDAMYWYRQDPGQGLRLIYYSQIVNDFQKGDIAEGYSVSREKKESFPLTVTSAQKNPTAFYLCASSDAKELSNQPQHFGDGTRLSIL.